What follows are 16 T cell receptor beta chains derived from one specimen sequenced in a study of blood T cell repertoires in COVID-19. Here immunoSEQ multiplex PCR was the method, and the copy in TCRdb shows in-frame clones only, minus some. Of tens of thousands of clones detected, 70% to 75% appear once; the ten largest clones hold approximately 5.4%. The sequencing input was peripheral blood. Receptors were obtained from a man aged 50-59 years with active or convalescent COVID-19.

This clone was seen only a few times. The chain recombines TRBV29-1 with TRBJ2-2; 8 nucleotides agree with TRBD1. V was pared by 6 bases and J by 8 bases, with 8 bases of the junction left unmatched. The CDR3 covers 13 residues. The germline CDR1 and CDR2 sequences are SQVTM and ANQGSEA. CDR3 DNA: TGCAGCGTCCTCGGACAGGGTGTAGGGGAGCTGTTTTTT. Residues: CSVLGQGVGELFF.

This clone was counted a single time. This sequence joins TRBV19 and TRBJ1-2; 11 positions match TRBD1. The CDR3 runs 14 residues. The germline V gene encodes CDR1 LNHDA and CDR2 SQIVND (reference sequence). The ends lost 4 bases at V and 6 bases at J; junction bases unmatched: 4. CDR3 coding DNA: TGTGCCAGTAGTACGGGACAGGGGGGTGATGGCTACACCTTC. This gives the protein CASSTGQGGDGYTF. The variable domain in full, completed from reference TRBV19 and TRBJ1-2, reads DGGITQSPKYLFRKEGQNVTLSCEQNLNHDAMYWYRQDPGQGLRLIYYSQIVNDFQKGDIAEGYSVSREKKESFPLTVTSAQKNPTAFYLCASSTGQGGDGYTFGSGTRLTVV.

The chain joins TRBV19 to TRBJ2-5; 8 bases agree with TRBD1. The CDR3 sequence is 15 residues long. The germline V gene encodes CDR1 LNHDA and CDR2 SQIVND (reference sequence). V lost 3 bases and J lost 4; bases outside the gene matches: 7. The CDR3, as DNA: TGTGCCAGTAGTATCGGCGACAGGGGTAGAGAGACCCAGTACTTC. This gives the protein CASSIGDRGRETQYF.

This chain joins TRBV6-5 and TRBJ1-2; 7 bases map to TRBD1. This CDR3 has 14 residues. Germline values: CDR1 MNHEY, CDR2 SVGAGI. V shed 7 bases and J 2 bases; nucleotides not matched to a gene: 7. DNA of the CDR3: TGTGCCAGCACCGAGAGGGGGCGGAACTATGGCTACACCTTC. The encoded protein is CASTERGRNYGYTF.

The rearrangement links TRBV5-1 to TRBJ2-3; TRBD2 matches at 7 bases. Germline CDR1 is SGHRS and CDR2 is YFSETQ. CDR3 length: 13 residues. V shed 5 bases, J shed 0 bases, and the junction held 0 bases outside the gene matches. The CDR3 region has the DNA TGCGCCAGCAGGGGACTAAGCACAGATACGCAGTATTTT. Its translation: CASRGLSTDTQYF.

The V gene is TRBV10-3, the J gene TRBJ1-5; D is undetermined. Trimming took off 0 bases at V and 3 bases at J, with 12 bases between the two ends. This CDR3 is built from 16 residues. Germline V gives CDR1 ENHRY, CDR2 SYGVKD. CDR3 amino acids: CAISESPDSPNQPQHF. Written as DNA, the CDR3 is TGTGCCATCAGTGAGTCCCCGGACTCTCCCAATCAGCCCCAGCATTTT.

The chain carries TRBV27 and TRBJ1-3, with TRBD1 matching 10 bases. Germline values: CDR1 MNHEY, CDR2 SMNVEV (reference sequence). There are 19 residues in the CDR3. Trimming cost V 5 bases and J 4 bases; bases outside gene matches: 17. Here the CDR3 reads CASSQTDRGQSSGGNTIYF. The DNA for the CDR3 is TGTGCCAGCAGTCAGACTGACAGGGGGCAATCTTCGGGAGGAAACACCATATATTTT.

The chain carries TRBV6-4 and TRBJ1-1, with unresolved D. Germline CDR1 reads MRHNA; CDR2 reads SNTAGT. The ends were cut back, 4 bases at V and 1 base at J, with 7 bases in the middle. The CDR3 is 13 residues long. The CDR3 bases are TGTGCCAGCAGTGTATATCCGAACACTGAAGCTTTCTTT. As protein: CASSVYPNTEAFF.

This chain joins TRBV7-2 and TRBJ2-5, with D perhaps TRBD2 (6 bases). This CDR3 is 16 amino acids long. V dropped 6 bases and J dropped 2 bases, with 19 bases sitting between them. Germline V gives CDR1 SGHTA, CDR2 FQGNSA. The chain's CDR3 is CASSRLGGPSQETQYF. The CDR3 nucleotides are TGTGCCAGCAGTCGTCTCGGGGGACCCTCACAAGAGACCCAGTACTTC.

This clone was detected only a few times. V and J are TRBV7-3 and TRBJ2-5; 9 positions match TRBD2. Trimming took 3 bases from V and 1 from J; bases not matched to a gene: 3. Looked up from germline, CDR1 is SGHTA and CDR2 is FQGTGA. This CDR3 has 15 amino acids. The CDR3 sequence: CASSLTSGSQETQYF. The CDR3 nucleotides are TGTGCCAGCAGCTTGACTAGCGGAAGCCAAGAGACCCAGTACTTC.

The genes are TRBV5-1 and TRBJ2-1, with 8 bases identical to TRBD2. V was clipped by 0 bases and J by 5 bases; unmatched bases: 1. The germline V gene has CDR1 SGHRS and CDR2 YFSETQ. This CDR3 has 14 residues. In DNA, the CDR3 is TGCGCCAGCAGCTTGGGACTAGCGAACAATGAGCAGTTCTTC. Translated, it gives CASSLGLANNEQFF.

This rearrangement joins TRBV7-2 to TRBJ2-1; the D is unclear. The germline gives CDR1 SGHTA, CDR2 FQGNSA. V dropped 1 base and J dropped 6 bases, with 10 bases sitting between them. The CDR3 totals 14 residues. The CDR3 nucleotides read TGTGCCAGCAGCTTAGGTGGGCCCATCAATGAGCAGTTCTTC. Residues: CASSLGGPINEQFF.

This chain joins TRBV14 and TRBJ1-1, with 10 positions matching TRBD1. The CDR3 spans 16 residues. V lost 9 bases, J lost 1 base, and 11 bases stayed unmatched. Looked up from germline, CDR1 is SGHDN and CDR2 is FVKESK. This CDR3 is CASAFRDRGPNTEAFF. The CDR3, as DNA: TGTGCCAGTGCTTTCCGGGACAGGGGTCCGAACACTGAAGCTTTCTTT.

The chain recombines TRBV27 with TRBJ2-3; 8 positions agree with TRBD1. CDR3 size: 16 residues. Germline lookup yields CDR1 MNHEY and CDR2 SMNVEV (reference sequence). V shed 2 bases, J shed 3 bases, and the junction held 7 bases outside the gene matches. The CDR3 protein is CASSLGQGGGTDTQYF. The CDR3 DNA reads as TGTGCCAGCAGTTTAGGACAGGGCGGTGGAACAGATACGCAGTATTTT.

V is TRBV5-1 and J is TRBJ2-3, with D possibly being TRBD2 (6 bases). Germline V gives CDR1 SGHRS, CDR2 YFSETQ. Trimming shortened V by 6 bases and J by 2 bases, and 22 bases separated the two germline ends. The CDR3 has 17 residues. CDR3: CASNQAPGTAFTDTQYF. CDR3 bases: TGCGCCAGCAATCAAGCCCCCGGGACTGCCTTCACAGATACGCAGTATTTT.

The chain joins TRBV4-1 to TRBJ2-2; a weak D match, TRBD2 (6 bases). The CDR3 extends over 17 amino acids. Germline CDR1 reads MGHRA; CDR2 reads YSYEKL. Trimming shortened V by 4 bases and J by 5 bases, and 20 bases separated the two germline ends. CDR3 coding DNA: TGCGCCAGCAGCCCTCGGGGGTCTAGCGCCATAACCGGGGAGCTGTTTTTT. This encodes CASSPRGSSAITGELFF.